This section outlines one TCR beta chain sequence together with its context. TCRdb's copy holds only in-frame clones and misses some; the assay was immunoSEQ multiplex PCR. The sample gives 150,000 to 200,000 clones, around nine tenths of which show up once; 4% to 5.5% is in the top ten. This CDR3 is 15 amino acids long. Looked up from germline, CDR1 is SGHRS and CDR2 is YFSETQ. Losses at the gene ends were 4 bases for V and 6 bases for J; bases not matched to a gene: 4. These data belong to a study of blood T cell repertoires in COVID-19. This rearrangement joins TRBV5-1 to TRBJ2-3, with 14 nucleotides matching TRBD2. The sequencing input was peripheral blood. This receptor was obtained from a human donor in a cohort sampled during active COVID-19. CDR3 region: CASSGLAGGRDTQYF. CDR3 in DNA: TGCGCCAGCAGCGGACTAGCGGGGGGCAGGGATACGCAGTATTTT.